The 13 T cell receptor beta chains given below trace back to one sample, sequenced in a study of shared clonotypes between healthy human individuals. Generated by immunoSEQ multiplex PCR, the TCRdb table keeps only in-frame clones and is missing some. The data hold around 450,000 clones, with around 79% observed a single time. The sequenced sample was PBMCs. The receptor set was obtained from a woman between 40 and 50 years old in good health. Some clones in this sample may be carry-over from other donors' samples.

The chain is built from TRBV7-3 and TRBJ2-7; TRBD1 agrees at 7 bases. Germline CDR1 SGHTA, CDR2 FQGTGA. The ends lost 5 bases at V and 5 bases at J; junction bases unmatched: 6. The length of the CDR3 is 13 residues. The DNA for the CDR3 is TGTGCCAGCAGCACCCGACAGGGTAACGAGCAGTACTTC. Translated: CASSTRQGNEQYF.

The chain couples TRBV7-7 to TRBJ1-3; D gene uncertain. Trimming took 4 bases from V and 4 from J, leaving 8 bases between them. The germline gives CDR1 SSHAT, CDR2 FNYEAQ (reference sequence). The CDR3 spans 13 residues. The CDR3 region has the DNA TGTGCCAGCAGCTCCCAACAGGGAAACACCATATATTTT. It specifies CASSSQQGNTIYF.

CDR3 in DNA: TGCGCCAGCGAGGCGTTCGGCAATGAGCAGTTCTTC. Its translation is CASEAFGNEQFF. The J gene is TRBJ2-1, the V gene TRBV10-2; D not certain. There are 12 residues in the CDR3. Germline CDR1 is WSHSY and CDR2 is SAAADI. Trimming pared 8 bases from V and 6 bases from J, leaving 11 bases between.

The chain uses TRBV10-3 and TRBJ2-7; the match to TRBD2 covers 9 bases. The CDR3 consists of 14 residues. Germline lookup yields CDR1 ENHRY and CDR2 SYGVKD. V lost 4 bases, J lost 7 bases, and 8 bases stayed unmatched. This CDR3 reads CAISGTSAGLEQYF. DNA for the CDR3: TGTGCCATCAGTGGGACTAGCGCCGGTTTAGAGCAGTACTTC.

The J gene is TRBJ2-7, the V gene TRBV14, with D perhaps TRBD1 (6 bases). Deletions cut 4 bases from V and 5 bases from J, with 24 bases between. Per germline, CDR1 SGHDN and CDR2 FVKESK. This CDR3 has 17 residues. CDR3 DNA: TGTGCCAGCAGCCCCTGGATTGCCAGGGGCCTAGGTGACGAGCAGTACTTC. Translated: CASSPWIARGLGDEQYF.

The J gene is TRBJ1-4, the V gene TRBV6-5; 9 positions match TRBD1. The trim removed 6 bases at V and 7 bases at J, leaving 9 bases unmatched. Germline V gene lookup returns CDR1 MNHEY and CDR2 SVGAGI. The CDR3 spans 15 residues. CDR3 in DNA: TGTGCCAGCAGATCACAGGGGGCCCTGGGTGAAAAACTGTTTTTT. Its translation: CASRSQGALGEKLFF.

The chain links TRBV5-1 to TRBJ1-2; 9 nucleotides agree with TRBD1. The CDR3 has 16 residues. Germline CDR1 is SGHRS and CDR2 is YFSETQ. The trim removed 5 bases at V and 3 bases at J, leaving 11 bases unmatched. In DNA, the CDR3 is TGCGCCAGCAGAAGATGGGGACAGGGCTCTCACTATGGCTACACCTTC. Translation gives CASRRWGQGSHYGYTF.

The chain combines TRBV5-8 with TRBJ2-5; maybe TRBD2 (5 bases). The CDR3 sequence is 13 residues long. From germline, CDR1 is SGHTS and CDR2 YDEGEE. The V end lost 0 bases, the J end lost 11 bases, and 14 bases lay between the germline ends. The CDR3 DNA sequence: TGTGCCAGCAGCTTGGGACTATTAGAAGGGCAGTACTTC. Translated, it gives CASSLGLLEGQYF. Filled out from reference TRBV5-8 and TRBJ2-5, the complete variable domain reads EAGVTQSPTHLIKTRGQQATLRCSPISGHTSVYWYQQALGLGLQFLLWYDEGEERNRGNFPPRFSGRQFPNYSSELNVNALELEDSALYLCASSLGLLEGQYFGPGTRLLVL.

The CDR3 sequence is CASSLYGLDGGEQFF. As DNA, the CDR3 is TGTGCCAGCAGCTTATATGGGTTGGACGGGGGTGAGCAGTTCTTC. The chain combines TRBV7-9 with TRBJ2-1, with D possibly being TRBD2 (6 bases). The length of the CDR3 is 15 residues. The germline V gene encodes CDR1 SEHNR and CDR2 FQNEAQ (reference sequence). V gave up 2 bases and J gave up 9 bases, with 17 bases separating them.

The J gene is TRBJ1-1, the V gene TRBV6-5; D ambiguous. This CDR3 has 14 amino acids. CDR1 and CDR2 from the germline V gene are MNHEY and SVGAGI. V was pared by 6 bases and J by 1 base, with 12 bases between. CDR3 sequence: CASSKLRENTEAFF. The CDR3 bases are TGTGCCAGCAGCAAGTTAAGGGAGAACACTGAAGCTTTCTTT.

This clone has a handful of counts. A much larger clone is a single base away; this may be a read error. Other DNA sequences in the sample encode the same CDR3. The CDR3 sequence: CASSLGTDTQYF. The CDR3 region has the DNA TGTGCCAGCAGCTTAGGCACAGATACGCAGTATTTT. The gene calls are TRBV7-2 and TRBJ2-3; D ambiguous. Trimming pared 1 base from V and 1 base from J, leaving 0 bases between. The CDR3 runs to 12 residues. Germline-derived CDR1 and CDR2 are SGHTA and FQGNSA.

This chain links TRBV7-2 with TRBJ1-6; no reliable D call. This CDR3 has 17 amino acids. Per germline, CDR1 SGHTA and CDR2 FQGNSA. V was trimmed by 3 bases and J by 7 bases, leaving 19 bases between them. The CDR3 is CASSFVGALQSNSPLHF. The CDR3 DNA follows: TGTGCCAGCAGCTTTGTGGGTGCGTTACAATCAAATTCACCCCTCCACTTT. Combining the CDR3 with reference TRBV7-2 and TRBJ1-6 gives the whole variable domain GAGVSQSPSNKVTEKGKDVELRCDPISGHTALYWYRQSLGQGLEFLIYFQGNSAPDKSGLPSDRFSAERTGGSVSTLTIQRTQQEDSAVYLCASSFVGALQSNSPLHFGNGTRLTVT.

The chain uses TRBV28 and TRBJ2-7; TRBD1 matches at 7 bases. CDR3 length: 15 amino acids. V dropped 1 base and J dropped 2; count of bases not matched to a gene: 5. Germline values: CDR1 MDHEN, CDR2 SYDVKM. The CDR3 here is CASSLSLQGTYEQYF. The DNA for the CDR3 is TGTGCCAGCAGTTTATCCTTACAGGGGACCTACGAGCAGTACTTC.